The 20 T cell receptor beta chains reported below all come from one sample, sequenced in a study of blood T cell repertoires in COVID-19. TCRdb's table, derived via immunoSEQ multiplex PCR, lists solely in-frame clones and lacks some. The sample includes 250,000 or so clones, under 85% of them seen just once. Sequences were obtained from peripheral blood. Source of these receptors: a man younger than 45 who had recovered from COVID-19.

This clone occurred once. V is TRBV11-2 and J is TRBJ2-1, with TRBD1 identical over 7 bases. Germline V gives CDR1 SGHAT, CDR2 FQNNGV. The CDR3 length is 15 residues. V gave up 3 bases and J gave up 9 bases; unmatched junction bases: 11. CDR3 sequence: CASSFQTGTSGEQFF. CDR3 in DNA: TGTGCCAGCAGCTTCCAGACAGGGACGAGCGGTGAGCAGTTCTTC.

V and J are TRBV7-3 and TRBJ1-1; 7 bases align to TRBD1. Germline V gene lookup returns CDR1 SGHTA and CDR2 FQGTGA. The CDR3 covers 13 residues. Unmatched junction bases numbered 0, after V lost 1 base and J lost 4 bases. CDR3 protein: CASSLKGATEAFF. The CDR3 DNA sequence: TGTGCCAGCAGCTTAAAGGGGGCCACTGAAGCTTTCTTT.

The J gene is TRBJ2-3, the V gene TRBV12-5; 8 bases are shared with TRBD2. The CDR3 runs 16 residues. CDR1 and CDR2 from the germline V gene are LGHNT and FRNRAP. Losses at the gene ends were 1 base for V and 4 bases for J; bases not matched to a gene: 7. CDR3 sequence reads: CASGLGVSGGSDTQYF. CDR3 in DNA: TGTGCTAGTGGTTTGGGTGTGTCGGGGGGGTCAGATACGCAGTATTTT. Drawing the rest from reference TRBV12-5 and TRBJ2-3, the complete variable domain is DARVTQTPRHKVTEMGQEVTMRCQPILGHNTVFWYRQTMMQGLELLAYFRNRAPLDDSGMPKDRFSAEMPDATLATLKIQPSEPRDSAVYFCASGLGVSGGSDTQYFGPGTRLTVL.

This clone was found once. The J gene is TRBJ2-6, the V gene TRBV6-5, with TRBD1 as a possible D gene (6 bases). The CDR3 sequence is 14 residues long. Trimming took off 8 bases at V and 3 bases at J, with 11 bases between the two ends. In germline, CDR1 is MNHEY, CDR2 SVGAGI. This chain's CDR3 is CASGNRVGANVLTF. The CDR3 DNA reads as TGTGCCAGCGGAAACAGGGTTGGGGCCAACGTCCTGACTTTC.

The CDR3 loop reads CASGQALSGANVLTF. Written as DNA, the CDR3 is TGTGCCAGCGGACAGGCGCTCTCTGGGGCCAACGTCCTGACTTTC. V is TRBV19 and J is TRBJ2-6; TRBD1 aligns across 7 bases. Looked up from germline, CDR1 is LNHDA and CDR2 is SQIVND (reference sequence). The ends lost 9 bases at V and 0 bases at J; junction bases unmatched: 5. This CDR3 is 15 amino acids long.

The CDR3 loop reads CASSATGDGANVLTF. CDR3 sequence (DNA): TGTGCCAGCAGCGCTACAGGGGACGGGGCCAACGTCCTGACTTTC. The chain is built from TRBV9 and TRBJ2-6; 7 positions match TRBD1. From germline, CDR1 is SGDLS and CDR2 YYNGEE. The CDR3 has 15 amino acids. V shed 3 bases and J 4 bases; nucleotides not matched to a gene: 4.

The rearrangement links TRBV27 to TRBJ2-7, with D perhaps matching TRBD2 (7 bases). Trimming cost V 0 bases and J 1 base, with 10 bases left between them. The germline CDR1 and CDR2 sequences are MNHEY and SMNVEV (reference sequence). This CDR3 comprises 15 residues. The CDR3 nucleotides are TGTGCCAGCAGTTTATCAGGGGGGGGGTCCTACGAGCAGTACGTC. This encodes CASSLSGGGSYEQYV.

The chain recombines TRBV6-5 with TRBJ1-5; D ambiguous. Trimming took off 6 bases at V and 0 bases at J, with 9 bases between the two ends. Germline V gene lookup returns CDR1 MNHEY and CDR2 SVGAGI. The CDR3 is 14 amino acids. The CDR3 nucleotides are TGTGCCAGCAGATCCAGAATTAGCAATCAGCCCCAGCATTTT. Residues: CASRSRISNQPQHF.

The sample holds one count of this clone. The rearrangement links TRBV19 to TRBJ1-5; tentatively, D is TRBD1 (5 bases). Per the germline V gene, CDR1 is LNHDA and CDR2 is SQIVND (reference sequence). This CDR3 is 14 amino acids long. Trimming left V 3 bases short and J 4 bases short, with 10 bases between. CDR3 protein: CASSISQGNQPQHF. The DNA for the CDR3 is TGTGCCAGTAGTATCAGTCAGGGTAATCAGCCCCAGCATTTT.

V is TRBV2 and J is TRBJ2-2; 8 bases are a match to TRBD2. V trimming: 5 bases; J trimming: 1 base; junction bases outside the gene matches: 6. Per germline, CDR1 SNHLY and CDR2 FYNNEI. The CDR3 has 16 residues. The chain's CDR3 is CASSLRAGGNTGELFF. DNA of the CDR3: TGTGCCAGCAGTCTCCGGGCGGGAGGGAACACCGGGGAGCTGTTTTTT.

The chain employs TRBV7-3 and TRBJ1-6, with 10 bases matching TRBD1. CDR3 length: 15 residues. With 4 bases clipped from V and 7 bases from J, the junction kept 4 bases outside the gene matches. Germline V gene lookup returns CDR1 SGHTA and CDR2 FQGTGA. CDR3 nucleotides: TGTGCCAGCAGCTCGGGACAGGGGTCAAATTCACCCCTCCACTTT. It translates to CASSSGQGSNSPLHF.

V usage is TRBV7-2 and J usage is TRBJ2-3; D uncertain. The V end lost 3 bases, the J end lost 0 bases, and 10 bases lay between the germline ends. The CDR3 extends over 15 amino acids. In germline, CDR1 is SGHTA, CDR2 FQGNSA. The CDR3 here is CASSFDRRSTDTQYF. CDR3 DNA: TGTGCCAGCAGCTTCGATCGGAGAAGCACAGATACGCAGTATTTT.

This chain links TRBV5-5 with TRBJ1-6; D gene uncertain. The CDR3 runs to 17 residues. Germline assignment: CDR1 SGHKS and CDR2 YYEKEE (reference sequence). Trimming took off 3 bases at V and 3 bases at J, with 16 bases between the two ends. The CDR3: CASSSIVQVFYNSPLHF. CDR3 in DNA: TGTGCCAGCAGCTCAATTGTGCAGGTCTTCTATAATTCACCCCTCCACTTT. Full variable domain (missing parts from reference TRBV5-5 and TRBJ1-6): DAGVTQSPTHLIKTRGQQVTLRCSPISGHKSVSWYQQVLGQGPQFIFQYYEKEERGRGNFPDRFSARQFPNYSSELNVNALLLGDSALYLCASSSIVQVFYNSPLHFGNGTRLTVT.

The chain has TRBV6-2 or TRBV6-3 and TRBJ2-1; 7 nucleotides match TRBD2. The V segment lost 2 bases and the J segment 8 bases; nucleotides outside the gene matches: 12. This CDR3 is 16 amino acids long. From germline, CDR1 is MNHEY and CDR2 SVGEGT. Here the CDR3 reads CASSYLGGTLGDEQFF. The CDR3 DNA reads as TGTGCCAGCAGTTACCTGGGAGGGACTTTGGGGGATGAGCAGTTCTTC.

This clone was seen only once. The V and J genes are TRBV7-9 and TRBJ2-2; 8 bases fit TRBD2. Unmatched junction bases numbered 23, after V lost 5 bases and J lost 6 bases. CDR3 length: 20 amino acids. The germline gives CDR1 SEHNR, CDR2 FQNEAQ (reference sequence). CDR3: CASSRSSGGHGRGRPGELFF. For the CDR3, the DNA is TGTGCCAGCAGCAGATCGAGCGGGGGCCACGGACGCGGGCGGCCCGGGGAGCTGTTTTTT.

The chain carries TRBV11-2 and TRBJ2-1; the D is unclear. Per the germline V gene, CDR1 is SGHAT and CDR2 is FQNNGV. Between the trimmed V and J ends, which lost 2 bases and 8 bases, there was a span of 10 bases. This CDR3 is built from 13 residues. The CDR3 coding sequence is TGTGCCAGCAGCTTACTCCGTCGGGATGAGCAGTTCTTC. This gives the protein CASSLLRRDEQFF.

J is TRBJ1-2 and V is TRBV2; possible D gene TRBD1, 6 bases. Trimming cost V 10 bases and J 0 bases, with 12 bases left between them. This CDR3 spans 13 amino acids. Germline lookup yields CDR1 SNHLY and CDR2 FYNNEI. DNA of the CDR3: TGTGCCACCGGGGGGGCATCTAACTATGGCTACACCTTC. Amino acid sequence: CATGGASNYGYTF. Variable domain in full (rest from reference TRBV2 and TRBJ1-2): EPEVTQTPSHQVTQMGQEVILRCVPISNHLYFYWYRQILGQKVEFLVSFYNNEISEKSEIFDDQFSVERPDGSNFTLKIRSTKLEDSAMYFCATGGASNYGYTFGSGTRLTVV.

V is TRBV3-1 (or the pseudogene TRBV3-2) and J is TRBJ2-5; a weak D match, TRBD2 (5 bases). Trimming pared 11 bases from V and 4 bases from J, leaving 35 bases between. The CDR3 extends over 19 amino acids. Germline-derived CDR1 and CDR2 are LGHDT and YNNKEL (reference sequence). In nucleotides, the CDR3 is TGTGCCGGCGATTACCGGCCCCACCTACATTGGGGAGAAAGAGAGACCCAGTACTTC. Protein: CAGDYRPHLHWGERETQYF.

This chain joins TRBV11-3 and TRBJ2-5, with TRBD1 matching 10 bases. V shed 3 bases, J shed 3 bases, and the junction held 1 base outside the gene matches. CDR3 length: 14 residues. Per germline, CDR1 SGHNT and CDR2 YENEEA. The CDR3 coding sequence is TGTGCCAGCAGCTTTGGGACAGGGGAAGAGACCCAGTACTTC. Amino acids: CASSFGTGEETQYF.

The gene calls are TRBV5-1 and TRBJ2-1, with D perhaps TRBD2 (6 bases). The CDR3 contains 16 residues. Trimming took 2 bases from V and 4 from J, leaving 16 bases between them. CDR1 and CDR2 (germline): SGHRS, YFSETQ. CDR3 sequence: CASSFSGGSEYNEQFF. CDR3 in DNA: TGCGCCAGCAGCTTCTCAGGAGGGTCCGAATACAATGAGCAGTTCTTC.